The rows below give T cell receptor beta chains drawn from one sample of a study of T cells after posttransplantation cyclophosphamide. Using immunoSEQ multiplex PCR, the repertoire was profiled, and TCRdb retains in-frame clones only, with some absent. Of roughly 2,700 clones in the sample, around 75% were seen once. Material: PBMCs. These receptors all come from a young man with a blood cancer, CMV-positive, and with a related stem cell donor. Both conserved end residues are trimmed from each CDR3. D genes are given only for firm matches.

v_call	j_call	d_call	cdr3_aa
TRBV27	TRBJ1-2	TRBD1	ASSRNRGIYGYT
TRBV7-6	TRBJ1-2	.	ASSLAQGKGYGYT
TRBV5-1	TRBJ2-6	.	ASSRDRANVLT
TRBV7-8	TRBJ2-7	TRBD1	ASSWDSPYEQY
TRBV28	TRBJ1-3	.	ASTYLDSARSGNTIY
TRBV2	TRBJ1-4	.	ASSRQPWAEKLF
TRBV4-2	TRBJ1-5	.	ASSQQGPNQPQH
TRBV5-1	TRBJ2-5	TRBD2	ASSAPSGTSETQY
TRBV12-5	TRBJ2-2	.	ASGAWTANTGELF
TRBV6-6	TRBJ2-3	.	ATYRRGGVKDTQY
TRBV5-4	TRBJ2-5	TRBD1	ASSPGTEETQY
TRBV9	TRBJ2-5	TRBD2	ASSTLAGRRETQY
TRBV28	TRBJ1-5	TRBD1	ASSFWQGGQPQH
TRBV7-2	TRBJ1-6	.	ASSLGGTGLQNSPLH
TRBV7-8	TRBJ1-4	TRBD1	ASSYGTGGIQTNEKLF
TRBV28	TRBJ2-7	TRBD1	ASGTALYEQY
TRBV19	TRBJ1-2	TRBD1	ASTPSGTGYLGYT
TRBV7-2	TRBJ1-6	.	ASSLSRGGRAH
TRBV7-9	TRBJ2-5	TRBD2	ASSPPAPAGEGY
TRBV7-2	TRBJ1-2	.	ASSPPGEGYT
TRBV19	TRBJ2-5	TRBD2	ASKGKDGRTSAWETQY
TRBV25-1	TRBJ1-6	TRBD1	ASSELRQGGSPLH
TRBV5-4	TRBJ2-6	TRBD1	ASSSPTGFGANVLT
TRBV11-2	TRBJ2-2	TRBD2	ASSLGEGGYTGELF
TRBV10-2	TRBJ2-7	.	ASRETGIYEQY
TRBV25-1	TRBJ2-7	.	ASTPGDEQD
TRBV5-5	.	TRBD2	ASGLAGIYEQY
TRBV2	TRBJ1-1	TRBD1	ASRGQGSEAF
TRBV4-3	TRBJ1-1	.	ASSQLGGTTEAF
TRBV10-2	TRBJ2-1	TRBD1	ASSVDRDYNEQF
TRBV9	TRBJ1-1	.	ASSVGFRGEREAF
TRBV4-3	TRBJ1-1	.	ASSQGPPQGGNTEAF
TRBV6-1	TRBJ1-1	.	ASRSPGFQNTEAF
TRBV7-2	TRBJ2-7	.	ASSLARAGEQY
TRBV5-1	TRBJ2-2	.	ASSLQNTGELF
TRBV6-6	TRBJ1-4	TRBD1	ASRQGAANEKLF
TRBV5-1	TRBJ1-4	.	ASSWEIGTTNEKLF
TRBV28	TRBJ2-5	.	ASSFSPRGQETQY
TRBV5-6	TRBJ1-5	TRBD1	ASSLRGRDQPQH
TRBV5-1	TRBJ1-4	.	ASSLTQRNEKLF